The 5 T cell receptor beta chains reported below all come from one sample, sequenced in a study of regulatory T cells in long-lasting Graves disease. Stated time point: newly diagnosed GD, antithyroid drugs for less than 3 months. TCR sequences were obtained from RNA taken from PBMCs. Arm-PCR of CDR3 regions with iRepertoire HTBI primers generated TCR beta libraries. TCRdb called the multiplex PCR reads again in MiXCR, with one record for every CDR3 protein. The table includes about half a million distinct CDR3 sequences, about 12% detected once. The same sample was also studied in work on T cells in Graves' hyperthyroidism and ophthalmopathy.

The starting material was peripheral blood mononuclear cells (PBMCs), obtained at new diagnosis, from a patient treated with antithyroid drugs. The receptors derive from a woman aged 25 to 39 with Graves disease.

V usage is TRBV7-6 and J usage is TRBJ1-6; D possibly corresponds to TRBD1 (6 bases). Germline V lookup: CDR1 SGHVS, CDR2 FNYEAQ. CDR3 length: 16 amino acids. V dropped 0 bases and J dropped 10 bases, with 16 bases sitting between them. This CDR3 reads CASSLAPTGSNSPLHF. The DNA for the CDR3 is TGTGCCAGCAGCTTAGCCCCTACAGGGTCGAACTCACCCCTCCACTTT.

The sample holds many counts of this clonotype. The chain carries TRBV11-2 and TRBJ2-1; D unresolved. The germline V and J ends were trimmed by 6 bases and 2 bases, with 14 bases remaining between them. Germline V lookup: CDR1 SGHAT, CDR2 FQNNGV. The CDR3 length is 15 residues. The CDR3 loop is CASSPTRAPYNEQFF. CDR3 in DNA: TGTGCCAGCAGTCCGACAAGGGCCCCCTACAATGAGCAGTTCTTC.

This clonotype was counted ten times or more. The chain links TRBV2 to TRBJ2-3; D may correspond to TRBD1 or TRBD2 (5 bases each). Germline V gene data show CDR1 as SNHLY and CDR2 as FYNNEI. Trimming stripped 2 bases from V and 2 bases from J, with 14 bases between. This CDR3 comprises 16 residues. CDR3 region: CASSERGRVDTDTQYF. The DNA for the CDR3 is TGTGCCAGCAGTGAACGGGGACGGGTCGACACAGATACGCAGTATTTT. Complete variable domain (other parts from reference TRBV2 and TRBJ2-3): EPEVTQTPSHQVTQMGQEVILRCVPISNHLYFYWYRQILGQKVEFLVSFYNNEISEKSEIFDDQFSVERPDGSNFTLKIRSTKLEDSAMYFCASSERGRVDTDTQYFGPGTRLTVL.

Many counts were recorded for this clonotype. The chain couples TRBV7-8 to TRBJ1-1; D remains unclear. Deletions cut 1 base from V and 1 base from J, with 13 bases between. This CDR3 contains 16 residues. Per germline, CDR1 SGHVS and CDR2 FQNEAQ. The CDR3 DNA follows: TGTGCCAGCAGCTTAGGTCTTCTGGGGTCGAACACTGAAGCTTTCTTT. Translating it yields CASSLGLLGSNTEAFF.

This clonotype was seen ten or more times. The gene calls are TRBV28 and TRBJ2-5; D remains ambiguous. Looked up from germline, CDR1 is MDHEN and CDR2 is SYDVKM. This CDR3 is built from 14 residues. V was pared by 6 bases and J by 0 bases, with 11 bases between. CDR3 coding DNA: TGTGCCAGCAGCCTTCTAGACAACCAAGAGACCCAGTACTTC. Its protein is CASSLLDNQETQYF.